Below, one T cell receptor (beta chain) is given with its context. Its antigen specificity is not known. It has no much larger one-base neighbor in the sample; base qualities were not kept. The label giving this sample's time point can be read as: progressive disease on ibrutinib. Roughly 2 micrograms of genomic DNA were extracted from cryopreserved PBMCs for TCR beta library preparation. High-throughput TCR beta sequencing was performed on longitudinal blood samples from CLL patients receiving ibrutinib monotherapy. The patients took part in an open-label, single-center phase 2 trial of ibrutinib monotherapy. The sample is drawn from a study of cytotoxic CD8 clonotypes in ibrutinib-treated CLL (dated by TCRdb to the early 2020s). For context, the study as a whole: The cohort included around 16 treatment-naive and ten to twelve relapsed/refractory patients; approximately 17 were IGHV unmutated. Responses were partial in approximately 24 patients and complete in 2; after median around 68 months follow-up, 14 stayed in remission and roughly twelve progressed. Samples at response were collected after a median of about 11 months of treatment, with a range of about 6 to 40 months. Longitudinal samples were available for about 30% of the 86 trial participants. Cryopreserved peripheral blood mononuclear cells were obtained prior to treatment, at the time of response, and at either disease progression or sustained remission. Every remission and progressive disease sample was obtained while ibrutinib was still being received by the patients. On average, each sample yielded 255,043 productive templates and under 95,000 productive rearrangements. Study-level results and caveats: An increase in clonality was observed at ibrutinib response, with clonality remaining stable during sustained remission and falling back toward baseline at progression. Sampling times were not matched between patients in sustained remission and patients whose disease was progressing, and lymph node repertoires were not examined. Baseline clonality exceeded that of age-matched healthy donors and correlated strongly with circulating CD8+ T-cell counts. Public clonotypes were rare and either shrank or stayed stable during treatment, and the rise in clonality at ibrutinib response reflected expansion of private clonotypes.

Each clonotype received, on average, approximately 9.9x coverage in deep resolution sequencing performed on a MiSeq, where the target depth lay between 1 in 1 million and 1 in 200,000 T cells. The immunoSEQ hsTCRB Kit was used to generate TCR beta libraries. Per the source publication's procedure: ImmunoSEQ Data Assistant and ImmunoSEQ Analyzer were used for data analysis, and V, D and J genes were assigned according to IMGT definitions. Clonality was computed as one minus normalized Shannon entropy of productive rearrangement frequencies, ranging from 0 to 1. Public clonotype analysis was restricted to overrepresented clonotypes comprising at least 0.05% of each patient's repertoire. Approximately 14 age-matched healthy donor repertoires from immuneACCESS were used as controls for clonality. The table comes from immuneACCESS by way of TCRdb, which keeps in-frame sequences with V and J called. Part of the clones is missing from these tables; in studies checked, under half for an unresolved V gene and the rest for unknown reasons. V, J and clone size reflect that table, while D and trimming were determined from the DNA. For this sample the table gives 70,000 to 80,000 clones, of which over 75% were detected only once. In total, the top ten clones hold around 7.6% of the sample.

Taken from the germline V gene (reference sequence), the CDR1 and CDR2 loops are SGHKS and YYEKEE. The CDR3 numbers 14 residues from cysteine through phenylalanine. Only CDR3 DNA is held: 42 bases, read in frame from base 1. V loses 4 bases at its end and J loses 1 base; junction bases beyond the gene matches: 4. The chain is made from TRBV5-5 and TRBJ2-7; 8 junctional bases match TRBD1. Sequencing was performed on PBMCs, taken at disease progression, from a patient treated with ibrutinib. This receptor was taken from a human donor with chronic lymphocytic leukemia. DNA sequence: TGTGCCAGCAGCCCCGGGACAGGTTCCTACGAGCAGTACTTC. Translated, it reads CASSPGTGSYEQYF.